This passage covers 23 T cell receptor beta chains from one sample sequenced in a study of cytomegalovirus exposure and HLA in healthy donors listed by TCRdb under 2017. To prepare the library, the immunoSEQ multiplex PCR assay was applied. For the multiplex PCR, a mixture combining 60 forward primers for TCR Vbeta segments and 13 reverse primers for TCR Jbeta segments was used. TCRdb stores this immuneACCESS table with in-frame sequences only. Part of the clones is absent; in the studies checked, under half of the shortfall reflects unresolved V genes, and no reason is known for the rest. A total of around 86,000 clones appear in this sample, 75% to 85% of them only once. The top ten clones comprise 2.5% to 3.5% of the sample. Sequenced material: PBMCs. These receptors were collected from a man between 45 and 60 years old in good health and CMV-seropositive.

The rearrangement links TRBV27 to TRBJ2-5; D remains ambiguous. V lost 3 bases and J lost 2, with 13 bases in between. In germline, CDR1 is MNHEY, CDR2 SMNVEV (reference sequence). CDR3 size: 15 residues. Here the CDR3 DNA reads TGTGCCAGCAGTTTCGTGCGGAATGGACAAGAGACCCAGTACTTC. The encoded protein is CASSFVRNGQETQYF.

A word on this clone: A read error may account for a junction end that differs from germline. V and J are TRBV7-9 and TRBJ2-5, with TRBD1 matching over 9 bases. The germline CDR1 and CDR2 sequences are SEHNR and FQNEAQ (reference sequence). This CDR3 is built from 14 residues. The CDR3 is CSSSSNRGLETQYF. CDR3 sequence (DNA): TGTTCCAGCAGCTCGAACAGGGGGCTGGAGACCCAGTACTTC. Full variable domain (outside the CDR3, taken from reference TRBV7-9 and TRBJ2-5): DTGVSQNPRHKITKRGQNVTFRCDPISEHNRLYWYRQTLGQGPEFLTYFQNEAQLEKSRLLSDRFSAERPKGSFSTLEIQRTEQGDSAMYLCSSSSNRGLETQYFGPGTRLLVL.

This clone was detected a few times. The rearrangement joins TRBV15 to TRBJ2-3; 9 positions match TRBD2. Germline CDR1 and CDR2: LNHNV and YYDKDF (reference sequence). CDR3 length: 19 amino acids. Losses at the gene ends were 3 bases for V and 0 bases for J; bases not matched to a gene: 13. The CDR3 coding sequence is TGTGCCACCAGCAGTCATAGCGGGAGTGTGGGAGGAAGCACAGATACGCAGTATTTT. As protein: CATSSHSGSVGGSTDTQYF.

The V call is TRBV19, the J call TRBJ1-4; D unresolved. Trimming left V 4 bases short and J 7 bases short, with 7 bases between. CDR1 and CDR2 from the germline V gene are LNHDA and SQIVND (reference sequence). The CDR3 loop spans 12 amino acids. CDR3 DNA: TGTGCCAGTAGTAATGAACTTGAAAAACTGTTTTTT. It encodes CASSNELEKLFF.

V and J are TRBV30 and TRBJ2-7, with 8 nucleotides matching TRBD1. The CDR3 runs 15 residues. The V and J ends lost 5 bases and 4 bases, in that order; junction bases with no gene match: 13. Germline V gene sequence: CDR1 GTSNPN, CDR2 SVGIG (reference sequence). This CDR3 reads CAWANSLTGVYEQYF. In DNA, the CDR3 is TGTGCCTGGGCTAACTCTCTGACAGGGGTATACGAGCAGTACTTC. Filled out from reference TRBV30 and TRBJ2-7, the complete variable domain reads SQTIHQWPATLVQPVGSPLSLECTVEGTSNPNLYWYRQAAGRGLQLLFYSVGIGQISSEVPQNLSASRPQDRQFILSSKKLLLSDSGFYLCAWANSLTGVYEQYFGPGTRLTVT.

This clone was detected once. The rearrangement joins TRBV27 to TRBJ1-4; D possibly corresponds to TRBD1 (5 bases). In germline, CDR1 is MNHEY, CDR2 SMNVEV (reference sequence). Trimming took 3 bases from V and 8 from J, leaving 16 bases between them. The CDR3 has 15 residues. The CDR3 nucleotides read TGTGCCAGCAGTTTGGGGCGGGACCGAGAGGAAAAACTGTTTTTT. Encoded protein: CASSLGRDREEKLFF.

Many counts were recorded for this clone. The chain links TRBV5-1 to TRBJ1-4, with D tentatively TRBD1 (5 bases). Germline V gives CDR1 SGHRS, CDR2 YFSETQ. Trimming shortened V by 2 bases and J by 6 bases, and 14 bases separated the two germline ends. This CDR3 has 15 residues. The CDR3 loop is CASSLATVTDEKLFF. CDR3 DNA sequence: TGCGCCAGCAGCTTAGCGACAGTCACCGATGAAAAACTGTTTTTT. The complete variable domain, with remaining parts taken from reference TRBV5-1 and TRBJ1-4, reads KAGVTQTPRYLIKTRGQQVTLSCSPISGHRSVSWYQQTPGQGLQFLFEYFSETQRNKGNFPGRFSGRQFSNSRSEMNVSTLELGDSALYLCASSLATVTDEKLFFGSGTQLSVL.

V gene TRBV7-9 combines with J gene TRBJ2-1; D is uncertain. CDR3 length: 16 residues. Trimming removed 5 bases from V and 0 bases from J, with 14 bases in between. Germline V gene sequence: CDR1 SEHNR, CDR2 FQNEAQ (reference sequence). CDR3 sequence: CASSPTTLASYNEQFF. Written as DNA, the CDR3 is TGTGCCAGCAGCCCCACCACCCTGGCCTCCTACAATGAGCAGTTCTTC.

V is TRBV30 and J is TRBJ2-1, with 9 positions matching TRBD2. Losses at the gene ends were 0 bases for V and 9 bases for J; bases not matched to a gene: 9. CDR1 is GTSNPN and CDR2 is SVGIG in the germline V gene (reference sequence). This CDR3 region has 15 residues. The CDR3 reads CAWSVGLAGNSEQFF. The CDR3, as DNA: TGTGCCTGGAGTGTAGGGCTAGCGGGGAATAGTGAGCAGTTCTTC. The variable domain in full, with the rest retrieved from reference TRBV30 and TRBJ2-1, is SQTIHQWPATLVQPVGSPLSLECTVEGTSNPNLYWYRQAAGRGLQLLFYSVGIGQISSEVPQNLSASRPQDRQFILSSKKLLLSDSGFYLCAWSVGLAGNSEQFFGPGTRLTVL.

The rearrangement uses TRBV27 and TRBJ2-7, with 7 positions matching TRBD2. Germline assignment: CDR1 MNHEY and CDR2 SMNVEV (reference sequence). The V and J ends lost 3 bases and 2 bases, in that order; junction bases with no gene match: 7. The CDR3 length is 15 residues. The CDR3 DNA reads TGTGCCAGCAGTTTGTCGGGACTACTTACCTACGAGCAGTACTTC. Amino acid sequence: CASSLSGLLTYEQYF.

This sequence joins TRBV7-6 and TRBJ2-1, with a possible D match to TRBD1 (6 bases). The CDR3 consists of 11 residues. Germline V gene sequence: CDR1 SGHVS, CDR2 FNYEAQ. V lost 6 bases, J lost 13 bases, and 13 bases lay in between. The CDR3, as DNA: TGTGCCAGCAGGACCGACAGGCCTCAGTTCTTC. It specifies CASRTDRPQFF.

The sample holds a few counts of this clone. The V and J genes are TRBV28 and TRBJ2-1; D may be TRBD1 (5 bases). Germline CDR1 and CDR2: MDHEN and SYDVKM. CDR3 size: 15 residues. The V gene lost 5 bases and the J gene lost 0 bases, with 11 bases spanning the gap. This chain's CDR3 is CASSLQGYSYNEQFF. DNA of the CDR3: TGTGCCAGCAGTCTTCAGGGATACTCCTACAATGAGCAGTTCTTC.

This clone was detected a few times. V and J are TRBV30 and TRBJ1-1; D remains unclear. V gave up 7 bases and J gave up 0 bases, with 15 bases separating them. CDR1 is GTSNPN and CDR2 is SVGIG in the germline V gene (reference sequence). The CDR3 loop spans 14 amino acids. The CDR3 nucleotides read TGTGCCTCGGCAGGAGGTCGGTTGAACACTGAAGCTTTCTTT. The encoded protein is CASAGGRLNTEAFF.

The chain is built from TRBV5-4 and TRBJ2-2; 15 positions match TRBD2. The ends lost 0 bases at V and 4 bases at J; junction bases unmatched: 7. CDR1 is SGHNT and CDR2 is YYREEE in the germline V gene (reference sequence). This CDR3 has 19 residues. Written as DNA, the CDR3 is TGTGCCAGCAGCTTGGGCGGACTAGCGGGAGGGTCGGGCACCGGGGAGCTGTTTTTT. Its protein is CASSLGGLAGGSGTGELFF.

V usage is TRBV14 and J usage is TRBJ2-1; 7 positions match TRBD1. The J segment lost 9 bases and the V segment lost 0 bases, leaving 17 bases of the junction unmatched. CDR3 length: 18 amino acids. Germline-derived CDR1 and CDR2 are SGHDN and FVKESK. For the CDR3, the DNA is TGTGCCAGCAGCCAAGATAGTGGCCACAGGGGTTTCAATAGTGAGCAGTTCTTC. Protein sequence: CASSQDSGHRGFNSEQFF. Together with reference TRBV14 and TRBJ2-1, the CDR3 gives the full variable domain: EAGVTQFPSHSVIEKGQTVTLRCDPISGHDNLYWYRRVMGKEIKFLLHFVKESKQDESGMPNNRFLAERTGGTYSTLKVQPAELEDSGVYFCASSQDSGHRGFNSEQFFGPGTRLTVL.

The chain's CDR3 is CASRWADTGELFF. The CDR3 DNA reads as TGTGCCTCCCGGTGGGCTGACACCGGGGAGCTGTTTTTT. The J gene is TRBJ2-2, the V gene TRBV6-6; D is uncertain. The length of the CDR3 is 13 residues. Germline V gene lookup returns CDR1 MNHNY and CDR2 SVGAGI (reference sequence). V lost 11 bases to trimming and J lost 3 bases, with 13 bases between them.

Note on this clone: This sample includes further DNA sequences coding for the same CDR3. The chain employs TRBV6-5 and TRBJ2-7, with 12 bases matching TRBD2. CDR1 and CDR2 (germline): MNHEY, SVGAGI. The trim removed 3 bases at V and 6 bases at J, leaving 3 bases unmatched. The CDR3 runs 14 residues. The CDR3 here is CASSYLAGGGEQYF. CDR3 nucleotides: TGTGCCAGCAGTTATCTAGCGGGAGGGGGCGAGCAGTACTTC.

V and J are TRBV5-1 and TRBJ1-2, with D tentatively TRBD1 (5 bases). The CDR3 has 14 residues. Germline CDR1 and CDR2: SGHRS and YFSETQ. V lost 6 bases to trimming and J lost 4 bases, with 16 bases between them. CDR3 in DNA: TGCGCCAGCAACACGGGGGGGGTGAGCTATGGCTACACCTTC. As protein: CASNTGGVSYGYTF.

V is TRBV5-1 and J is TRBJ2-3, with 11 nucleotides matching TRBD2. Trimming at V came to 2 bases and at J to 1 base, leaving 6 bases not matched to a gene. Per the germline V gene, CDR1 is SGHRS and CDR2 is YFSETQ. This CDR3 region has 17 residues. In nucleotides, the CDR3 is TGCGCCAGCAGCTTAACTAGCGGGAGAGGAGGCACAGATACGCAGTATTTT. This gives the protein CASSLTSGRGGTDTQYF.

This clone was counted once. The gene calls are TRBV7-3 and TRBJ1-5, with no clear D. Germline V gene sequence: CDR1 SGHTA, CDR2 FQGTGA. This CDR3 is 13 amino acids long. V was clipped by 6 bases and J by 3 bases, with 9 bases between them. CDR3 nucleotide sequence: TGTGCCAGCAGGTCCGACTCCAATCAGCCCCAGCATTTT. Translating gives CASRSDSNQPQHF.

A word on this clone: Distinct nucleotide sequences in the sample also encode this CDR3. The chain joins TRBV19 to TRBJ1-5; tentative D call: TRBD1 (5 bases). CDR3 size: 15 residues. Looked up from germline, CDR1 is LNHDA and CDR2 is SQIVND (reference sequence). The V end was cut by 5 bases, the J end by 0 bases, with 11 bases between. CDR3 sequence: CASSVTENSNQPQHF. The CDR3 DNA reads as TGTGCCAGTAGTGTGACAGAGAATAGCAATCAGCCCCAGCATTTT.

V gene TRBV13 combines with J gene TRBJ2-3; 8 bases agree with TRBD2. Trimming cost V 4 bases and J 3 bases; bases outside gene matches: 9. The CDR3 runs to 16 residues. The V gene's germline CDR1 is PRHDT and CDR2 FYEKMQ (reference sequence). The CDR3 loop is CASSSLRSGSTDTQYF. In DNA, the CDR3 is TGTGCCAGCAGCTCCCTAAGGAGCGGGAGTACAGATACGCAGTATTTT. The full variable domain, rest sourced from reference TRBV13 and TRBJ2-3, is AAGVIQSPRHLIKEKRETATLKCYPIPRHDTVYWYQQGPGQDPQFLISFYEKMQSDKGSIPDRFSAQQFSDYHSELNMSSLELGDSALYFCASSSLRSGSTDTQYFGPGTRLTVL.

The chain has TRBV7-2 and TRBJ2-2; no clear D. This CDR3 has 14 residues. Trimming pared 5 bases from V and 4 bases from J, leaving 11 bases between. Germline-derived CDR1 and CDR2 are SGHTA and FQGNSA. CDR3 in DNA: TGTGCCAGCAGCCTCACCCAGATCACCGGGGAGCTGTTTTTT. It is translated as CASSLTQITGELFF.